These 30 T cell receptor beta chains share one sample of origin, sequenced in a study of cytomegalovirus exposure and HLA in healthy donors. Primers: 60 Vbeta forward and 13 Jbeta reverse. Profiling relied on immunoSEQ multiplex PCR, and the TCRdb table lists in-frame clones only, not all of them. Among fewer than 200,000 clones, 80% were seen once, and the ten largest hold about a tenth. Sequencing was performed on PBMCs. The receptors here all came from a man younger than 35 in good health and CMV-seropositive.

The chain carries TRBV7-9 and TRBJ1-5; TRBD1 agrees at 10 bases. The CDR3 consists of 16 residues. J was trimmed by 6 bases and V by 0 bases; bases with no gene match: 5. Germline V gene data show CDR1 as SEHNR and CDR2 as FQNEAQ (reference sequence). CDR3 coding DNA: TGTGCCAGCAGCTTAGCCGCCGGGACAGGGGTTCAGCCCCAGCATTTT. Encoded protein: CASSLAAGTGVQPQHF.

DNA for the CDR3: TGTGCCAGCTCACCAAAGAACACCGCCTACGAGCAGTACTTC. This sequence encodes CASSPKNTAYEQYF. The J gene is TRBJ2-7, the V gene TRBV18, with D hard to call. The V gene's germline CDR1 is KGHSH and CDR2 LQKENI. This CDR3 is built from 14 residues. V was trimmed by 2 bases and J by 2 bases, leaving 10 bases between them. Based on the CDR3 plus reference TRBV18 and TRBJ2-7, the full variable domain is NAGVMQNPRHLVRRRGQEARLRCSPMKGHSHVYWYRQLPEEGLKFMVYLQKENIIDESGMPKERFSAEFPKEGPSILRIQQVVRGDSAAYFCASSPKNTAYEQYFGPGTRLTVT.

The chain combines TRBV18 with TRBJ1-5; 7 nucleotides align to TRBD1. This CDR3 has 14 residues. The germline gives CDR1 KGHSH, CDR2 LQKENI. V shed 4 bases, J shed 6 bases, and the junction held 6 bases outside the gene matches. The CDR3 DNA is TGTGCCAGCTCACAACAGGGGAAAGGTCAGCCCCAGCATTTT. This encodes CASSQQGKGQPQHF. Full variable domain (outside the CDR3, taken from reference TRBV18 and TRBJ1-5): NAGVMQNPRHLVRRRGQEARLRCSPMKGHSHVYWYRQLPEEGLKFMVYLQKENIIDESGMPKERFSAEFPKEGPSILRIQQVVRGDSAAYFCASSQQGKGQPQHFGDGTRLSIL.

A word on this clone: The same CDR3 can be traced to other DNA sequences in this sample. This chain uses TRBV11-3 with TRBJ1-1; D is unclear. In germline, CDR1 is SGHNT, CDR2 YENEEA. Trimming took 0 bases from V and 2 from J, leaving 10 bases between them. The CDR3 has 15 amino acids. For the CDR3, the DNA is TGTGCCAGCAGCTTAGATGCAGACATCAACACTGAAGCTTTCTTT. This encodes CASSLDADINTEAFF.

The chain has TRBV10-3 and TRBJ2-1, with D perhaps matching TRBD1 (7 bases). Trimming left V 3 bases short and J 5 bases short, with 17 bases between. The germline V gene encodes CDR1 ENHRY and CDR2 SYGVKD. The length of the CDR3 is 16 residues. CDR3 bases: TGTGCCATCAGTGATTTCGGCAGGGGGGAGGACAATGAGCAGTTCTTC. Protein: CAISDFGRGEDNEQFF.

This clone is a singleton in its sample. V usage is TRBV4-1 and J usage is TRBJ2-3; 11 nucleotides line up with TRBD2. V was pared by 4 bases and J by 6 bases, with 9 bases of the junction left unmatched. This CDR3 is 16 amino acids long. CDR1 and CDR2 from the germline V gene are MGHRA and YSYEKL. The CDR3 spells CASSPFSGGAIDTQYF. CDR3 DNA: TGCGCCAGCAGCCCTTTTAGCGGGGGGGCTATCGATACGCAGTATTTT.

This clone has a handful of counts. The chain recombines TRBV10-2 with TRBJ1-2; no clear D. This CDR3 has 13 residues. Germline assignment: CDR1 WSHSY and CDR2 SAAADI. The V gene lost 7 bases and the J gene lost 2 bases, with 11 bases spanning the gap. Here the CDR3 DNA reads TGCGCCAGCACTCCCGTTAGCAACTATGGCTACACCTTC. The encoded protein is CASTPVSNYGYTF.

A single count supports this clone. This chain links TRBV5-1 with TRBJ2-3; D perhaps matches TRBD2 (6 bases). Germline lookup yields CDR1 SGHRS and CDR2 YFSETQ. Trimming left V 4 bases short and J 3 bases short, with 21 bases between. The CDR3 has 17 residues. As DNA, the CDR3 is TGCGCCAGCAGCAACCGCCGACTAGACCACGGAACAGATACGCAGTATTTT. This gives the protein CASSNRRLDHGTDTQYF.

The V gene is TRBV5-6, the J gene TRBJ2-7; D gene ambiguous. V lost 3 bases, J lost 0 bases, and 19 bases lay in between. CDR1 and CDR2 (germline): SGHDT, YYEEEE. CDR3 length: 17 amino acids. The CDR3: CASSSTSIPMSSYEQYF. CDR3 in DNA: TGTGCCAGCAGCTCCACCTCCATCCCAATGAGCTCCTACGAGCAGTACTTC.

In this sample, this clone turned up a few times. The CDR3 loop reads CASSLEGAQETQYF. CDR3 DNA: TGCGCCAGCAGCTTGGAGGGGGCCCAAGAGACCCAGTACTTC. This sequence joins TRBV5-1 and TRBJ2-5; 7 bases are shared with TRBD1. The CDR3 sequence is 14 residues long. With V trimmed by 0 bases and J by 1 base, 0 bases remained unmatched. Germline CDR1 is SGHRS and CDR2 is YFSETQ.

The chain is built from TRBV25-1 and TRBJ1-2, with 9 bases identical to TRBD1. The J segment lost 4 bases and the V segment lost 5 bases, leaving 5 bases of the junction unmatched. Germline CDR1 MGHDK, CDR2 SYGVNS. This CDR3 is 14 amino acids long. Written as DNA, the CDR3 is TGTGCCAGCAGTAATACAGGGGGCATCTATGGCTACACCTTC. Amino acid sequence: CASSNTGGIYGYTF.

This chain connects TRBV30 to TRBJ2-5; weak D call: TRBD2 (6 bases). This CDR3 has 16 residues. The V and J ends lost 0 bases and 2 bases respectively, with 16 bases between them. Germline assignment: CDR1 GTSNPN and CDR2 SVGIG (reference sequence). As DNA, the CDR3 is TGTGCCTGGAGTGTACGTCGGGGGAGAGGTCAAGAGACCCAGTACTTC. This gives the protein CAWSVRRGRGQETQYF.

This chain connects TRBV11-2 to TRBJ2-3; 7 bases line up with TRBD2. This CDR3 contains 15 residues. The V gene's germline CDR1 is SGHAT and CDR2 FQNNGV. V gave up 3 bases and J gave up 1 base; unmatched junction bases: 4. As DNA, the CDR3 is TGTGCCAGCAGCTTTAGCGGGTCTGGCACAGATACGCAGTATTTT. Translated: CASSFSGSGTDTQYF. The whole variable domain, remainder taken from reference TRBV11-2 and TRBJ2-3, is EAGVAQSPRYKIIEKRQSVAFWCNPISGHATLYWYQQILGQGPKLLIQFQNNGVVDDSQLPKDRFSAERLKGVDSTLKIQPAKLEDSAVYLCASSFSGSGTDTQYFGPGTRLTVL.

V and J are TRBV27 and TRBJ1-1; D call uncertain. Trimming cost V 3 bases and J 0 bases, with 11 bases left between them. Germline V lookup: CDR1 MNHEY, CDR2 SMNVEV (reference sequence). This CDR3 has 15 amino acids. The CDR3 region is CASSLGSLMNTEAFF. CDR3 nucleotides: TGTGCCAGCAGTTTGGGCAGCCTCATGAACACTGAAGCTTTCTTT.

The V gene is TRBV7-2, the J gene TRBJ1-4, with D hard to call. Germline CDR1 reads SGHTA; CDR2 reads FQGNSA. Trimming left V 1 base short and J 0 bases short, with 6 bases between. The length of the CDR3 is 15 residues. CDR3 sequence reads: CASSLGDTTNEKLFF. In DNA, the CDR3 is TGTGCCAGCAGCTTAGGAGATACAACTAATGAAAAACTGTTTTTT.

The chain employs TRBV4-1 and TRBJ1-4, with D unclear. The CDR3 has 16 residues. V was clipped by 2 bases and J by 7 bases, with 17 bases between them. The germline V gene has CDR1 MGHRA and CDR2 YSYEKL. In nucleotides, the CDR3 is TGCGCCAGCAGCCAAAGTGATATAGCTCGTGGTGAAAAACTGTTTTTT. This gives the protein CASSQSDIARGEKLFF.

V gene TRBV5-4 combines with J gene TRBJ2-3, with 11 bases identical to TRBD2. Germline trimming cut 4 bases from V and 10 bases from J; bases unmatched to any gene: 17. Germline lookup yields CDR1 SGHNT and CDR2 YYREEE (reference sequence). The CDR3 runs to 17 residues. The CDR3 nucleotides read TGTGCCAGCAGCGGAGAACTAGCGGGAGATTCAAAGGATGCGCAGTATTTT. Residues: CASSGELAGDSKDAQYF.

The J gene is TRBJ1-5, the V gene TRBV6-5, with 8 bases aligning to TRBD1. The germline V gene encodes CDR1 MNHEY and CDR2 SVGAGI. V dropped 4 bases and J dropped 7; count of bases not matched to a gene: 6. CDR3 size: 14 residues. CDR3: CASSSGQGGQPQHF. The CDR3 nucleotides read TGTGCCAGCAGTTCTGGACAGGGCGGGCAGCCCCAGCATTTT.

The J gene is TRBJ1-6, the V gene TRBV4-1; D is possibly TRBD1 (6 bases). Deletions cut 1 base from V and 5 bases from J, with 9 bases between. This CDR3 spans 15 amino acids. From germline, CDR1 is MGHRA and CDR2 YSYEKL. CDR3: CASSQGTVDNSPLHF. The CDR3 nucleotides are TGCGCCAGCAGCCAAGGGACAGTGGATAATTCACCCCTCCACTTT.

The V and J genes are TRBV6-5 and TRBJ1-5; possible D gene TRBD1, 6 bases. Germline-derived CDR1 and CDR2 are MNHEY and SVGAGI. V was pared by 0 bases and J by 0 bases, with 9 bases between. The CDR3 loop spans 16 amino acids. The CDR3 here is CASSYSTGFSNQPQHF. The CDR3 DNA is TGTGCCAGCAGTTACTCGACAGGTTTTAGCAATCAGCCCCAGCATTTT.

The rearrangement joins TRBV19 to TRBJ1-5, with a tentative D call TRBD1 (5 bases). The ends were cut back, 4 bases at V and 0 bases at J, with 10 bases in the middle. This CDR3 has 15 residues. Germline V gene lookup returns CDR1 LNHDA and CDR2 SQIVND (reference sequence). CDR3 nucleotides: TGTGCCAGTAGTACCGGGGGTCCTAGCAATCAGCCCCAGCATTTT. Amino acid sequence: CASSTGGPSNQPQHF.

V usage is TRBV5-1 and J usage is TRBJ1-2; D unclear. V lost 0 bases and J 6 bases, leaving 12 bases between the germline ends. Germline lookup yields CDR1 SGHRS and CDR2 YFSETQ. The CDR3 extends over 14 amino acids. CDR3: CASSLVSTYHGYTF. CDR3 nucleotide sequence: TGCGCCAGCAGCTTGGTCTCAACTTACCATGGCTACACCTTC.

The V call is TRBV7-9, the J call TRBJ1-4; no definite D call. Trimming removed 0 bases at V and 0 bases at J, with 17 bases between. The CDR3 has 19 residues. CDR1 is SEHNR, CDR2 FQNEAQ, per germline (reference sequence). CDR3 in DNA: TGTGCCAGCAGCTTAGCGGGAAGCCGGAGGAGAGCAACTAATGAAAAACTGTTTTTT. This sequence encodes CASSLAGSRRRATNEKLFF. The full variable domain, in which reference TRBV7-9 and TRBJ1-4 provide the parts outside the CDR3, is DTGVSQNPRHKITKRGQNVTFRCDPISEHNRLYWYRQTLGQGPEFLTYFQNEAQLEKSRLLSDRFSAERPKGSFSTLEIQRTEQGDSAMYLCASSLAGSRRRATNEKLFFGSGTQLSVL.

DNA for the CDR3: TGCGCCAGCAAAGGACAGGGCGATCAGCCCCAGCATTTT. As protein: CASKGQGDQPQHF. This sequence joins TRBV10-2 and TRBJ1-5; 8 bases match TRBD1. Germline V gene sequence: CDR1 WSHSY, CDR2 SAAADI. CDR3 length equals 13 residues. Losses at the gene ends were 7 bases for V and 5 bases for J; bases not matched to a gene: 4.

The V and J genes are TRBV4-1 and TRBJ2-7; 15 bases align to TRBD2. This CDR3 has 19 amino acids. The V and J ends lost 0 bases and 5 bases, in that order; junction bases with no gene match: 11. Germline CDR1 reads MGHRA; CDR2 reads YSYEKL. The CDR3 reads CASSQDWGLAGGPRDEQYF. The CDR3 bases are TGCGCCAGCAGCCAAGATTGGGGACTAGCGGGAGGCCCCAGGGACGAGCAGTACTTC.

The chain links TRBV27 to TRBJ1-3; tentative D call: TRBD1 (6 bases). The CDR3 runs to 13 residues. Trimming shortened V by 6 bases and J by 3 bases, and 9 bases separated the two germline ends. Germline assignment: CDR1 MNHEY and CDR2 SMNVEV (reference sequence). The CDR3: CASSTGIGNTIYF. The DNA of the CDR3 is TGTGCCAGCAGCACAGGGATTGGAAACACCATATATTTT.

The chain joins TRBV6-5 to TRBJ2-7, with 8 bases fitting TRBD1. CDR1 is MNHEY, CDR2 SVGAGI, per germline. With 2 bases clipped from V and 6 bases from J, the junction kept 9 bases outside the gene matches. The CDR3 runs 15 residues. CDR3 nucleotide sequence: TGTGCCAGCAGTTACACCCGGGACAGGACAGGCGAGCAGTACTTC. Translation gives CASSYTRDRTGEQYF.

V usage is TRBV2 and J usage is TRBJ2-5; 9 bases line up with TRBD2. The V gene end was trimmed by 2 bases and the J gene end by 4 bases; junction bases not matched to a gene: 2. The CDR3 has 14 amino acids. Looked up from germline, CDR1 is SNHLY and CDR2 is FYNNEI. DNA for the CDR3: TGTGCCAGCAGTGAACTAGCGGGGACAGAGACCCAGTACTTC. Translation: CASSELAGTETQYF.

This clone was counted once. The V and J genes are TRBV19 and TRBJ2-6; no definite D call. Germline V CDR1 and CDR2: LNHDA, SQIVND (reference sequence). The CDR3 covers 16 residues. The V end lost 2 bases, the J end lost 2 bases, and 10 bases lay between the germline ends. This CDR3 reads CASSIMGFAGANVLTF. In DNA form, the CDR3 reads TGTGCCAGTAGTATAATGGGCTTTGCTGGGGCCAACGTCCTGACTTTC.

V and J are TRBV6-5 and TRBJ1-1; D might be TRBD1 (6 bases). This CDR3 is 15 amino acids long. Per germline, CDR1 MNHEY and CDR2 SVGAGI. V was pared by 6 bases and J by 1 base, with 15 bases between. The CDR3 coding sequence is TGTGCCAGCAGCCGCCCGACAGGCCAGAACACTGAAGCTTTCTTT. Translating it yields CASSRPTGQNTEAFF.